The rows below give T cell receptor beta chains drawn from one sample of a study of read filtering for tumor transcriptome and immune sequencing. MiXCR was run by TCRdb on the reads, yielding one entry per CDR3 protein. The sample contains about 50,000 distinct CDR3 sequences, about 20% of which appear only once. The sequenced sample was a population of CD138-negative cells sorted from bone marrow. The receptors originated from a donor at least 40 years old with multiple myeloma. Each CDR3 is given with its conserved first and last residue. D genes are given only for firm matches. Not every row has a clone size; where given, it reads once, few, many or a size class.

d_call: NA; v_call: TRBV2; clone_size: few; j_call: TRBJ2-5; cdr3_aa: CASSAEDQETQYF; cdr3_nt: TGTGCCAGCAGTGCCGAAGATCAAGAGACCCAGTACTTC
d_call: TRBD2; v_call: TRBV4-1; clone_size: many; j_call: TRBJ2-1; cdr3_aa: CASSQRGLAGVGNEQFF; cdr3_nt: TGCGCCAGCAGCCAAAGGGGACTAGCGGGAGTGGGTAATGAGCAGTTCTTC
d_call: NA; v_call: TRBV29-1; clone_size: many; j_call: TRBJ2-5; cdr3_aa: CSVGWGRETQYF; cdr3_nt: TGCAGCGTTGGTTGGGGGCGAGAGACCCAGTACTTC
d_call: NA; v_call: TRBV6-5; clone_size: many; j_call: TRBJ2-1; cdr3_aa: CASNPWGASYNEQFF; cdr3_nt: TGTGCCAGCAACCCTTGGGGGGCCTCCTACAATGAGCAGTTCTTC
d_call: TRBD2; v_call: TRBV7-2; clone_size: many; j_call: TRBJ2-3; cdr3_aa: CASSFSGIGTDTQYF; cdr3_nt: TGTGCCAGCAGCTTTAGCGGGATAGGAACAGATACGCAGTATTTT
d_call: TRBD2; v_call: TRBV12-3/TRBV12-4; clone_size: many; j_call: TRBJ2-1; cdr3_aa: CASSPRGGYEQFF; cdr3_nt: TGTGCCAGCAGTCCACGGGGGGGGTATGAGCAGTTCTTC
d_call: TRBD1; v_call: TRBV29-1; clone_size: few; j_call: TRBJ2-5; cdr3_aa: CSGSSGTGEETQYF; cdr3_nt: TGCAGCGGATCTTCAGGGACAGGGGAAGAGACCCAGTACTTC
d_call: TRBD2; v_call: TRBV6-5; clone_size: medium-sized; j_call: TRBJ2-7; cdr3_aa: CASSTSPGGPYEQYF; cdr3_nt: TGTGCCAGCAGTACTTCACCGGGAGGGCCCTACGAGCAGTACTTC
d_call: NA; v_call: TRBV5-1; clone_size: few; j_call: TRBJ1-5; cdr3_aa: CASSLEGRVEQPQHF; cdr3_nt: TGCGCCAGCAGCTTGGAGGGCAGGGTAGAACAGCCCCAGCATTTT
d_call: NA; v_call: TRBV7-3; clone_size: many; j_call: TRBJ2-7; cdr3_aa: CAGSLSWVDEQYF; cdr3_nt: TGTGCCGGCAGCTTAAGTTGGGTCGACGAGCAGTACTTC
d_call: TRBD2; v_call: TRBV5-6; clone_size: many; j_call: TRBJ2-7; cdr3_aa: CASSLASGRSYEQYF; cdr3_nt: TGTGCCAGCAGCTTGGCCAGCGGGAGATCCTACGAGCAGTACTTC
d_call: TRBD1; v_call: TRBV5-1; clone_size: many; j_call: TRBJ2-5; cdr3_aa: CASSPGTGRETQYF; cdr3_nt: TGCGCCAGCAGCCCGGGGACAGGGCGAGAGACCCAGTACTTC
d_call: NA; v_call: TRBV20-1; clone_size: NA; j_call: TRBJ2-3; cdr3_aa: CSAPLDGTDTQYF; cdr3_nt: TGCAGTGCCCCGTTGGACGGCACAGATACGCAGTATTTT
d_call: TRBD1; v_call: TRBV20-1; clone_size: NA; j_call: TRBJ2-7; cdr3_aa: CSARWTGSYEQYF; cdr3_nt: TGCAGTGCTAGATGGACAGGGTCGTACGAGCAGTACTTC
d_call: NA; v_call: TRBV5-1; clone_size: NA; j_call: TRBJ2-1; cdr3_aa: CASRRGSYSEQFF; cdr3_nt: TGCGCCAGCAGGAGGGGTTCCTACAGTGAGCAGTTCTTC
d_call: NA; v_call: TRBV6-1; clone_size: NA; j_call: TRBJ1-3; cdr3_aa: CASRDGRAGAIYF; cdr3_nt: TGTGCCAGCAGAGACGGACGGGCTGGGGCCATATATTTT
d_call: NA; v_call: TRBV29-1; clone_size: many; j_call: TRBJ1-1; cdr3_aa: CSTVMNTEAFF; cdr3_nt: TGCAGCACTGTTATGAACACTGAAGCTTTCTTT
d_call: TRBD2; v_call: TRBV28; clone_size: NA; j_call: TRBJ2-7; cdr3_aa: CASSSQREGTYEQYF; cdr3_nt: TGTGCCAGCAGTTCCCAGCGGGAGGGGACTTACGAGCAGTACTTC
d_call: NA; v_call: TRBV30; clone_size: many; j_call: TRBJ2-5; cdr3_aa: CAWSQGETQYF; cdr3_nt: TGTGCCTGGAGCCAGGGGGAGACCCAGTACTTC
d_call: NA; v_call: TRBV6-5; clone_size: many; j_call: TRBJ2-1; cdr3_aa: CASRVRHSNNEQFF; cdr3_nt: TGTGCCAGCAGGGTCAGACACTCTAACAATGAGCAGTTCTTC
d_call: TRBD2; v_call: TRBV20-1; clone_size: NA; j_call: TRBJ2-1; cdr3_aa: CSARDRGGPRNEQFF; cdr3_nt: TGCAGTGCTAGAGATCGGGGAGGGCCAAGGAATGAGCAGTTCTTC
d_call: TRBD1; v_call: TRBV7-8; clone_size: many; j_call: TRBJ2-3; cdr3_aa: CASSLVTGQGRTDTQYF; cdr3_nt: TGTGCCAGCAGCTTAGTTACTGGACAGGGGCGCACAGATACGCAGTATTTT
d_call: TRBD1; v_call: TRBV10-3; clone_size: many; j_call: TRBJ1-1; cdr3_aa: CAIRTGRNMNTEAFF; cdr3_nt: TGTGCCATCAGGACAGGGAGGAATATGAACACTGAAGCTTTCTTT
d_call: NA; v_call: TRBV7-8; clone_size: many; j_call: TRBJ2-5; cdr3_aa: CASSRGRGQETQYF; cdr3_nt: TGTGCCAGCTCCAGGGGGAGGGGGCAAGAGACCCAGTACTTC
d_call: NA; v_call: TRBV29-1; clone_size: many; j_call: TRBJ1-1; cdr3_aa: CSVVDMNTEAFF; cdr3_nt: TGCAGCGTGGTCGACATGAACACTGAAGCTTTCTTT
d_call: TRBD2; v_call: TRBV27; clone_size: many; j_call: TRBJ2-7; cdr3_aa: CASSPPGLADHEQYF; cdr3_nt: TGTGCCAGCAGCCCACCAGGGCTAGCGGATCACGAGCAGTACTTC
d_call: TRBD2; v_call: TRBV5-1; clone_size: few; j_call: TRBJ2-7; cdr3_aa: CASSFGAASGSYEQYF; cdr3_nt: TGCGCCAGCAGCTTTGGTGCGGCTAGCGGGAGTTACGAGCAGTACTTC
d_call: NA; v_call: TRBV5-1; clone_size: NA; j_call: TRBJ1-1; cdr3_aa: CAGSLRTGNTEAFF; cdr3_nt: TGCGCCGGCAGCTTGCGGACTGGGAACACTGAAGCTTTCTTT
d_call: TRBD2; v_call: TRBV7-9; clone_size: many; j_call: TRBJ2-5; cdr3_aa: CASSSTTSGEGETQYF; cdr3_nt: TGTGCCAGCAGCTCTACGACTAGCGGAGAGGGAGAGACCCAGTACTTC
d_call: TRBD2; v_call: TRBV5-4; clone_size: many; j_call: TRBJ2-5; cdr3_aa: CASSRGGLAAQETQYF; cdr3_nt: TGTGCCAGCAGCCGGGGAGGACTAGCGGCACAAGAGACCCAGTACTTC
d_call: NA; v_call: TRBV29-1; clone_size: NA; j_call: TRBJ1-1; cdr3_aa: CSLESQLKTGAFF; cdr3_nt: TGCAGCCTTGAATCACAGCTTAAGACTGGAGCTTTCTTT
d_call: NA; v_call: TRBV14; clone_size: many; j_call: TRBJ2-7; cdr3_aa: CASSQDIASSYEQYF; cdr3_nt: TGTGCCAGCAGCCAAGATATAGCCAGCTCCTACGAGCAGTACTTC
d_call: TRBD1; v_call: TRBV5-1; clone_size: many; j_call: TRBJ1-1; cdr3_aa: CASSLGTGAVGTEAFF; cdr3_nt: TGCGCCAGCAGCTTGGGGACAGGGGCGGTGGGGACTGAAGCTTTCTTT
d_call: NA; v_call: TRBV28; clone_size: many; j_call: TRBJ1-5; cdr3_aa: CASSPTLGGGNQPQHF; cdr3_nt: TGTGCCAGCAGTCCTACCCTGGGGGGCGGCAATCAGCCCCAGCATTTT
d_call: TRBD1; v_call: TRBV12-3/TRBV12-4; clone_size: many; j_call: TRBJ2-7; cdr3_aa: CASSLGQGASYEQYF; cdr3_nt: TGTGCCAGCAGTTTGGGACAGGGGGCTTCCTACGAGCAGTACTTC
d_call: NA; v_call: TRBV11-1; clone_size: NA; j_call: TRBJ2-7; cdr3_aa: CASSKRDSSYEQYF; cdr3_nt: TGTGCCAGCAGCAAGCGGGACAGCTCCTACGAGCAGTACTTC
d_call: NA; v_call: TRBV6-1; clone_size: NA; j_call: TRBJ2-2; cdr3_aa: CASTDRDYTGELFF; cdr3_nt: TGTGCCAGCACCGACAGGGACTACACCGGGGAGCTGTTTTTT
d_call: TRBD2; v_call: TRBV12-3/TRBV12-4; clone_size: NA; j_call: TRBJ2-7; cdr3_aa: CASRYSGREYERYF; cdr3_nt: TGTGCCAGCAGGTATAGCGGGAGAGAGTACGAGCGGTACTTC
d_call: NA; v_call: TRBV27; clone_size: NA; j_call: TRBJ1-5; cdr3_aa: CASSSSGRLSNQPQHF; cdr3_nt: TGTGCCAGCAGTTCCTCAGGACGACTAAGCAATCAGCCCCAGCATTTT
d_call: TRBD2; v_call: TRBV30; clone_size: many; j_call: TRBJ2-1; cdr3_aa: CAWVAPGLANNEQFF; cdr3_nt: TGTGCCTGGGTCGCGCCGGGACTAGCGAACAATGAGCAGTTCTTC
d_call: NA; v_call: TRBV15; clone_size: NA; j_call: TRBJ2-5; cdr3_aa: CATSRDRETQYF; cdr3_nt: TGTGCCACCAGCAGAGATCGTGAGACCCAGTACTTC
d_call: NA; v_call: TRBV27; clone_size: many; j_call: TRBJ1-1; cdr3_aa: CASRAHATSNTEAFF; cdr3_nt: TGTGCCAGCAGGGCCCACGCGACCTCGAACACTGAAGCTTTCTTT
d_call: NA; v_call: TRBV6-1; clone_size: many; j_call: TRBJ2-1; cdr3_aa: CASSDLFSSSSYNEQFF; cdr3_nt: TGTGCCAGCAGTGATCTTTTTAGTTCAAGCTCCTACAATGAGCAGTTCTTC
d_call: TRBD2; v_call: TRBV27; clone_size: many; j_call: TRBJ2-1; cdr3_aa: CASSLLGSGRVNEQFF; cdr3_nt: TGTGCCAGCAGTTTATTGGGTAGCGGGAGGGTCAATGAGCAGTTCTTC
d_call: NA; v_call: TRBV28; clone_size: NA; j_call: TRBJ2-2; cdr3_aa: CARSLTGRRSTGKLFF; cdr3_nt: TGTGCCCGCAGTTTAACAGGGAGGCGGAGCACCGGGAAGCTGTTTTTT
d_call: NA; v_call: TRBV29-1; clone_size: many; j_call: TRBJ1-1; cdr3_aa: CSVDDPTDTEAFF; cdr3_nt: TGCAGCGTTGACGACCCCACTGACACTGAAGCTTTCTTT
d_call: NA; v_call: TRBV6-1; clone_size: many; j_call: TRBJ1-1; cdr3_aa: CASIGGGTEAFF; cdr3_nt: TGTGCCAGCATTGGGGGTGGCACTGAAGCTTTCTTT
d_call: TRBD1; v_call: TRBV20-1; clone_size: many; j_call: TRBJ2-5; cdr3_aa: CSASGQSETQYF; cdr3_nt: TGCAGTGCCTCGGGACAGTCAGAGACCCAGTACTTC
d_call: NA; v_call: TRBV4-1; clone_size: many; j_call: TRBJ2-7; cdr3_aa: CASSHSSTGTASGEQYF; cdr3_nt: TGCGCCAGCAGCCATTCCTCAACCGGGACGGCGTCTGGGGAGCAGTACTTC
d_call: NA; v_call: TRBV5-4; clone_size: many; j_call: TRBJ2-3; cdr3_aa: CASSLQGAPDTQYF; cdr3_nt: TGTGCCAGCAGCCTACAGGGAGCTCCAGATACGCAGTATTTT
d_call: NA; v_call: TRBV29-1; clone_size: few; j_call: TRBJ1-2; cdr3_aa: CSAGLGGHNLNYGYTF; cdr3_nt: TGCAGCGCTGGGTTGGGAGGTCACAACCTTAACTATGGCTACACCTTC
d_call: NA; v_call: TRBV4-1; clone_size: many; j_call: TRBJ1-5; cdr3_aa: CASSQVRDSNQPQHF; cdr3_nt: TGCGCCAGCAGCCAAGTTCGAGATAGCAATCAGCCCCAGCATTTT
d_call: NA; v_call: TRBV3-1; clone_size: NA; j_call: TRBJ1-1; cdr3_aa: CASSPGRRTEAFF; cdr3_nt: TGTGCCAGCAGCCCTGGGCGGAGGACTGAAGCTTTCTTT
d_call: NA; v_call: TRBV29-1; clone_size: many; j_call: TRBJ2-1; cdr3_aa: CSFLASNFYNEQFF; cdr3_nt: TGCAGCTTCCTAGCAAGCAATTTCTACAATGAGCAGTTCTTC
d_call: NA; v_call: TRBV28; clone_size: many; j_call: TRBJ2-3; cdr3_aa: CASSPKVADTQYF; cdr3_nt: TGTGCCAGCAGTCCCAAGGTGGCAGATACGCAGTATTTT
d_call: TRBD2; v_call: TRBV20-1; clone_size: many; j_call: TRBJ2-5; cdr3_aa: CSARESGLAGPQETQYF; cdr3_nt: TGCAGTGCTAGAGAATCTGGCCTAGCGGGACCCCAAGAGACCCAGTACTTC
d_call: TRBD1; v_call: TRBV29-1; clone_size: NA; j_call: TRBJ1-1; cdr3_aa: CSGGQDTEAFF; cdr3_nt: TGCAGCGGGGGACAGGACACTGAAGCTTTCTTT